The 30 T cell receptor beta chains below all came from one sample that was sequenced in a study of Ad26.COV2.S vaccination and SARS-CoV-2 variants. This table comes from immunoSEQ multiplex PCR, and its TCRdb copy is limited to in-frame clones, with some not included. The top ten clones hold 3% to 4% of a sample with just over 350,000 clones, roughly 81% of them seen once. Treatment described: around 19 received Ad26.COV2.S at low or high dose, single or two shots; about 5 received placebo; per-sample allocation not given. Each sample was drawn 63 days after the first injection (of vaccine or placebo). Sequences were derived from peripheral blood, sampled in a trial of Ad26.COV2.S vaccine versus placebo. The receptors derive from a person aged 18-65 years who received the Ad26.COV2.S COVID-19 vaccine or a placebo.

This clone was seen only a few times. This rearrangement joins TRBV5-6 to TRBJ1-5, with no clear D. Trimming took 0 bases from V and 13 from J, leaving 14 bases between them. Germline V gene lookup returns CDR1 SGHDT and CDR2 YYEEEE. There are 13 residues in the CDR3. As DNA, the CDR3 is TGTGCCAGCAGCTTGGTAGGAGCTCGAGCTCAGCATTTT. It encodes CASSLVGARAQHF.

The chain carries TRBV27 and TRBJ1-2; tentative D call: TRBD1 (5 bases). V dropped 6 bases and J dropped 5 bases, with 22 bases sitting between them. Germline CDR1 is MNHEY and CDR2 is SMNVEV (reference sequence). The CDR3 has 16 amino acids. CDR3 in DNA: TGTGCCAGCAGCCTTTTTTCAGGGCCGACTTCTTATGGCTACACCTTC. Protein sequence: CASSLFSGPTSYGYTF.

This chain connects TRBV20-1 to TRBJ2-3, with 11 nucleotides matching TRBD2. The germline V gene has CDR1 DFQATT and CDR2 SNEGSKA (reference sequence). This CDR3 contains 16 residues. V lost 3 bases, J lost 2 bases, and 7 bases stayed unmatched. The CDR3 loop reads CSASPILAGATDTQYF. DNA for the CDR3: TGCAGTGCTAGTCCTATACTAGCGGGGGCCACAGATACGCAGTATTTT.

Only one count was recorded for this clone. The V call is TRBV11-2, the J call TRBJ2-2; D is ambiguous. The CDR3 covers 15 residues. Per the germline V gene, CDR1 is SGHAT and CDR2 is FQNNGV. The V end was cut by 1 base, the J end by 3 bases, with 9 bases between. The CDR3 here is CASSLGIDYTGELFF. CDR3 nucleotide sequence: TGTGCCAGCAGCTTAGGGATCGACTACACCGGGGAGCTGTTTTTT.

The genes are TRBV18 and TRBJ2-7, with 9 bases identical to TRBD1. V lost 0 bases and J lost 3; bases outside the gene matches: 3. Germline V gene data show CDR1 as KGHSH and CDR2 as LQKENI. The CDR3 has 15 amino acids. The CDR3 reads CASSPPGQGLYEQYF. The CDR3 DNA reads TGTGCCAGCTCACCACCGGGACAGGGCCTCTACGAGCAGTACTTC.

The chain joins TRBV13 to TRBJ2-3; the match to TRBD2 covers 11 bases. The germline gives CDR1 PRHDT, CDR2 FYEKMQ (reference sequence). The length of the CDR3 is 17 residues. J gave up 7 bases and V 5 bases, and 14 bases lay outside the gene matches. CDR3 residues: CASSLDSGGAVVNTQYF. CDR3 DNA sequence: TGTGCCAGCAGCCTCGATAGCGGGGGGGCAGTTGTTAATACGCAGTATTTT. Full variable domain (missing parts from reference TRBV13 and TRBJ2-3): AAGVIQSPRHLIKEKRETATLKCYPIPRHDTVYWYQQGPGQDPQFLISFYEKMQSDKGSIPDRFSAQQFSDYHSELNMSSLELGDSALYFCASSLDSGGAVVNTQYFGPGTRLTVL.

The V gene is TRBV5-1, the J gene TRBJ2-3; 10 bases agree with TRBD2. The trim removed 0 bases at V and 1 base at J, leaving 5 bases unmatched. Germline V lookup: CDR1 SGHRS, CDR2 YFSETQ. The CDR3 consists of 17 residues. The CDR3 sequence is CASSLAGSGRGTDTQYF. CDR3 coding DNA: TGCGCCAGCAGCTTGGCGGGAAGCGGGAGGGGCACAGATACGCAGTATTTT.

The J gene is TRBJ2-2, the V gene TRBV27; D not certain. Germline CDR1 MNHEY, CDR2 SMNVEV (reference sequence). With 0 bases removed from V and 4 bases from J, the gap between germline ends came to 15 bases. The CDR3 sequence is 17 residues long. This CDR3 is CASSLSVAEWSTGELFF. CDR3 DNA: TGTGCCAGCAGTTTATCGGTTGCCGAGTGGAGCACCGGGGAGCTGTTTTTT.

This clone was picked up a small number of times. The chain joins TRBV7-2 to TRBJ1-5; the D is unclear. CDR3 length: 13 residues. The V gene's germline CDR1 is SGHTA and CDR2 FQGNSA. Trimming cost V 1 base and J 6 bases, with 7 bases left between them. The CDR3 DNA reads TGTGCCAGCAGCTTAGGAGTCGGTCAGCCCCAGCATTTT. Translating it yields CASSLGVGQPQHF.

The chain recombines TRBV4-3 with TRBJ2-2, with TRBD2 matching 11 bases. Germline CDR1 LGHNA, CDR2 YSLEER. This CDR3 region has 16 residues. The V and J ends lost 4 bases and 4 bases, in that order; junction bases with no gene match: 5. The chain's CDR3 is CASSLLAGVPTGELFF. Written as DNA, the CDR3 is TGCGCCAGCAGCCTACTAGCGGGAGTTCCCACCGGGGAGCTGTTTTTT.

The chain links TRBV3-1 (or the pseudogene TRBV3-2) to TRBJ1-3, with D perhaps TRBD1 (5 bases). The germline V gene encodes CDR1 LGHDT and CDR2 YNNKEL (reference sequence). CDR3 length equals 15 residues. Trimming took 0 bases from V and 2 from J, leaving 8 bases between them. The CDR3 spells CASSQDRATGNTIYF. In DNA, the CDR3 is TGTGCCAGCAGCCAAGACAGGGCCACTGGAAACACCATATATTTT.

Comments on this clone: The identical CDR3 is also encoded by other nucleotide sequences in the sample. The gene calls are TRBV9 and TRBJ2-3; no firm D call. CDR1 and CDR2 from the germline V gene are SGDLS and YYNGEE. V shed 0 bases and J shed 0 bases, with 5 bases lying between them. The CDR3 contains 14 residues. CDR3 sequence: CASSVVGSTDTQYF. Here the CDR3 DNA reads TGTGCCAGCAGCGTAGTCGGAAGCACAGATACGCAGTATTTT.

This chain links TRBV18 with TRBJ2-2, with D possibly matching TRBD1 (5 bases). The germline CDR1 and CDR2 sequences are KGHSH and LQKENI. Trimming stripped 3 bases from V and 6 bases from J, with 8 bases between. CDR3 size: 13 residues. DNA of the CDR3: TGTGCCAGCTCACCGCAGGGATCCGGGGAGCTGTTTTTT. Translated, it gives CASSPQGSGELFF.

The chain links TRBV25-1 to TRBJ2-7; 7 nucleotides agree with TRBD1. V lost 6 bases and J lost 4; bases outside the gene matches: 6. Germline CDR1 reads MGHDK; CDR2 reads SYGVNS. CDR3 size: 13 residues. Here the CDR3 DNA reads TGTGCCAGCAGAGAGGGGGCGCGGTACGAGCAGTACTTC. Translation: CASREGARYEQYF.

This chain connects TRBV9 to TRBJ2-4; unclear D gene. This CDR3 contains 13 residues. V lost 3 bases and J lost 0, with 4 bases in between. CDR1 is SGDLS, CDR2 YYNGEE, per germline. The CDR3 sequence: CASSAPAKNIQYF. The DNA of the CDR3 is TGTGCCAGCAGCGCCCCAGCCAAAAACATTCAGTACTTC.

This clone turned up a few times. The rearrangement uses TRBV7-6 and TRBJ2-7, with no clear D. V dropped 4 bases and J dropped 3 bases, with 10 bases sitting between them. Germline V gene data show CDR1 as SGHVS and CDR2 as FNYEAQ. This CDR3 is built from 13 residues. The CDR3: CASSSGTLYEQYF. DNA for the CDR3: TGTGCCAGCAGCTCCGGAACCCTCTACGAGCAGTACTTC.

The CDR3 sequence: CASSYWTDTQYF. The CDR3 nucleotides read TGTGCCAGCAGTTACTGGACAGATACGCAGTATTTT. This chain joins TRBV6-6 and TRBJ2-3; D remains unclear. Germline V gives CDR1 MNHNY, CDR2 SVGAGI (reference sequence). The length of the CDR3 is 12 residues. V was trimmed by 1 base and J by 3 bases, leaving 2 bases between them.

A word on this clone: An end of the junction does not agree with germline; a read error may underlie this. V usage is TRBV7-7 and J usage is TRBJ2-5; D tentatively fits TRBD1 or TRBD2 (5 bases each). Germline V gene sequence: CDR1 SSHAT, CDR2 FNYEAQ (reference sequence). This CDR3 region has 16 residues. The CDR3 protein is CASSPLGVGPQETQYF. In DNA form, the CDR3 reads TGTGCTAGCAGCCCTTTGGGGGTCGGGCCCCAAGAGACCCAGTACTTC. The full variable domain, completed using reference TRBV7-7 and TRBJ2-5, is GAGVSQSPRYKVTKRGQDVTLRCDPISSHATLYWYQQALGQGPEFLTYFNYEAQPDKSGLPSDRFSAERPEGSISTLTIQRTEQRDSAMYRCASSPLGVGPQETQYFGPGTRLLVL.

The rearrangement uses TRBV5-6 and TRBJ2-3; D is possibly TRBD2 (5 bases). Germline V gene sequence: CDR1 SGHDT, CDR2 YYEEEE. V was shortened by 4 bases and J by 1 base, with 13 bases between the two germline ends. The CDR3 extends over 15 amino acids. In DNA form, the CDR3 reads TGTGCCAGCAGCACGGGCCCTAGCCGCACAGATACGCAGTATTTT. Amino acids: CASSTGPSRTDTQYF.

The rearrangement joins TRBV28 to TRBJ1-4; 10 nucleotides match TRBD1. The CDR3 spans 14 residues. Per the germline V gene, CDR1 is MDHEN and CDR2 is SYDVKM. The J segment lost 7 bases and the V segment lost 10 bases, leaving 9 bases of the junction unmatched. The DNA of the CDR3 is TGTGCCACCAGGGACAGGGGACGACGTGAAAAACTGTTTTTT. Its protein product is CATRDRGRREKLFF.

The chain carries TRBV27 and TRBJ1-2, with a tentative D call TRBD1 (6 bases). The CDR3 totals 13 residues. The germline CDR1 and CDR2 sequences are MNHEY and SMNVEV (reference sequence). With 6 bases removed from V and 9 bases from J, the gap between germline ends came to 17 bases. The CDR3 loop is CASSPAGVISYTF. In DNA form, the CDR3 reads TGTGCCAGCAGCCCGGCAGGGGTTATAAGCTACACCTTC.

The chain couples TRBV5-1 to TRBJ2-2, with D perhaps TRBD2 (5 bases). Germline CDR1 SGHRS, CDR2 YFSETQ. The CDR3 totals 16 residues. Trimming removed 5 bases at V and 0 bases at J, with 14 bases between. The CDR3, as DNA: TGCGCCAGCAGTATTACGGGGAGTTCGAACACCGGGGAGCTGTTTTTT. Translated, it gives CASSITGSSNTGELFF.

V and J are TRBV11-2 and TRBJ2-1; D possibly corresponds to TRBD2 (5 bases). The CDR3 loop spans 15 amino acids. Trimming removed 0 bases from V and 4 bases from J, with 10 bases in between. The germline V gene has CDR1 SGHAT and CDR2 FQNNGV. The CDR3 DNA follows: TGTGCCAGCAGCTTAGACCCTAGCCAGTACAATGAGCAGTTCTTC. Translation gives CASSLDPSQYNEQFF.

The chain is built from TRBV30 and TRBJ1-2, with 10 nucleotides matching TRBD1. V trimming: 2 bases; J trimming: 3 bases; junction bases outside the gene matches: 9. Per germline, CDR1 GTSNPN and CDR2 SVGIG (reference sequence). CDR3 length: 16 amino acids. In DNA form, the CDR3 reads TGTGCCTGGAGTTTCAAGACCGGGACAGGGGACTATGGCTACACCTTC. As protein: CAWSFKTGTGDYGYTF.

The gene calls are TRBV7-2 and TRBJ1-6, with no clear D. This CDR3 contains 16 residues. Germline CDR1 is SGHTA and CDR2 is FQGNSA. Trimming cost V 1 base and J 8 bases, with 15 bases left between them. CDR3 residues: CASSLVRSRSYSPLHF. CDR3 DNA sequence: TGTGCCAGCAGCTTAGTTCGCTCTCGAAGCTATTCACCCCTCCACTTT.

The gene calls are TRBV19 and TRBJ2-4; 15 nucleotides line up with TRBD2. The CDR3 is 17 residues long. V gave up 7 bases and J gave up 8 bases; unmatched junction bases: 12. The V gene's germline CDR1 is LNHDA and CDR2 SQIVND (reference sequence). The CDR3 nucleotides are TGTGCCAGTAAACCTCGGACTAGCGGGAGGGCCTCCGACATTCAGTACTTC. Protein sequence: CASKPRTSGRASDIQYF.

The chain recombines TRBV5-1 with TRBJ2-7; 11 nucleotides line up with TRBD1. Germline V gene sequence: CDR1 SGHRS, CDR2 YFSETQ. V dropped 3 bases and J dropped 2; count of bases not matched to a gene: 13. The CDR3 runs 18 residues. CDR3 nucleotide sequence: TGCGCCAGCAGCTGGGGGACAGGGGGTGAAAAGGATGCCTACGAGCAGTACTTC. This codes for CASSWGTGGEKDAYEQYF.

The J gene is TRBJ1-1, the V gene TRBV5-4, with 7 bases fitting TRBD1. Trimming took 3 bases from V and 0 from J; bases not matched to a gene: 5. CDR1 and CDR2 from the germline V gene are SGHNT and YYREEE (reference sequence). The CDR3 loop spans 15 amino acids. CDR3 loop: CASSYYRGVNTEAFF. CDR3 nucleotides: TGTGCCAGCAGCTACTACAGGGGAGTGAACACTGAAGCTTTCTTT.

This chain connects TRBV5-1 to TRBJ2-5; 7 nucleotides match TRBD2. Looked up from germline, CDR1 is SGHRS and CDR2 is YFSETQ. The trim removed 0 bases at V and 4 bases at J, leaving 3 bases unmatched. The length of the CDR3 is 14 residues. Here the CDR3 reads CASSLASGSETQYF. CDR3 DNA: TGCGCCAGCAGCTTGGCTAGCGGCTCAGAGACCCAGTACTTC.

The rearrangement links TRBV6-2 or TRBV6-3 to TRBJ1-5; 9 bases map to TRBD1. V dropped 2 bases and J dropped 7; count of bases not matched to a gene: 9. The CDR3 runs to 16 residues. Germline V CDR1 and CDR2: MNHEY, SVGEGT. CDR3 loop: CASSYVDRGGWQPQHF. The CDR3 DNA reads as TGTGCCAGCAGTTACGTGGACAGGGGAGGTTGGCAGCCCCAGCATTTT.